This is a list of T cell receptor beta chains from one sample in a study of T cell changes during pregnancy in multiple sclerosis. TCRdb keeps only in-frame clones here, not all; method: immunoSEQ multiplex PCR. The sample lists tens of thousands of clones; around 94% were seen once. The material was peripheral blood, obtained after pregnancy. Every receptor here comes from a female donor with multiple sclerosis, enrolled in a pregnancy study. Each CDR3 is given with its conserved first and last residue. D genes are given only for firm matches. The size entry is marked missing in some rows and otherwise reads once, few, many or a size class.

>TRBJ2-1|-|TRBV14|TRBD2
CASSQERGLAGGNYNEQFF
TGTGCCAGCAGCCAAGAACGGGGACTAGCGGGGGGGAACTACAATGAGCAGTTCTTC
>TRBJ1-2|-|TRBV5-4|-
CASSLQQGAGYGYTF
TGTGCCAGCAGCCTCCAACAGGGTGCTGGCTATGGCTACACCTTC
>TRBJ2-1|-|TRBV10-3|-
CAISESHAGKNEQFF
TGTGCCATCAGTGAGTCCCACGCGGGGAAAAATGAGCAGTTCTTC
>TRBJ2-2|-|TRBV9|-
CASSVEQRNTGELFF
TGTGCCAGCAGCGTAGAACAGAGAAACACCGGGGAGCTGTTTTTT
>TRBJ2-2|-|TRBV5-1|-
CASSPFLGGNTGELFF
TGCGCCAGCAGCCCTTTCTTGGGGGGGAACACCGGGGAGCTGTTTTTT
>TRBJ2-5|-|TRBV11-2|TRBD2
CASSLVVASGGQETQYF
TGTGCCAGCAGCTTAGTGGTGGCTAGCGGCGGCCAAGAGACCCAGTACTTC
>TRBJ1-4|once|TRBV7-2|TRBD1
CASSPSGTANEKLFF
TGTGCCAGCAGCCCTAGCGGGACAGCTAATGAAAAACTGTTTTTT
>TRBJ2-2|-|TRBV11-3|-
CASSRESGELFF
TGTGCCAGCAGCCGTGAGTCCGGGGAGCTGTTTTTT
>TRBJ1-2|-|TRBV29-1|-
CSVDRMHYGYTF
TGCAGCGTTGACAGGATGCACTATGGCTACACCTTC
>TRBJ1-1|-|TRBV12-5|-
CASGFREDTEAFF
TGTGCTAGTGGTTTTCGGGAGGACACTGAAGCTTTCTTT
>TRBJ1-3|-|TRBV5-1|-
CASSLDPGGSGNTIYF
TGCGCCAGCAGCTTGGACCCGGGAGGCTCTGGAAACACCATATATTTT
>TRBJ2-2|-|TRBV10-1|-
CASSDIWGRWEGGLFF
TGCGCCAGCAGTGATATTTGGGGGAGGTGGGAGGGGGGGCTGTTTTTT
>TRBJ1-5|-|TRBV2|-
CASSEVRGYQPQHF
TGTGCCAGCAGTGAAGTTCGGGGGTATCAGCCCCAGCATTTT
>TRBJ1-3|-|TRBV6-6|-
CASSYSTGSSGNTIYF
TGTGCCAGCAGTTACTCGACAGGTTCCTCTGGAAACACCATATATTTT
>TRBJ1-3|-|TRBV7-2|-
CASSFAGTGNTIYF
TGTGCCAGCAGCTTCGCGGGGACTGGAAACACCATATATTTT
>TRBJ1-4|-|TRBV10-3|-
CAIAAETNEKLFF
TGTGCCATCGCTGCGGAAACTAATGAAAAACTGTTTTTT
>TRBJ2-5|-|TRBV7-9|TRBD2
CASSLKWTSGSEETQYF
TGTGCCAGCAGCCTAAAATGGACTAGCGGGAGTGAAGAGACCCAGTACTTC
>TRBJ2-7|-|TRBV5-4|-
CASSLGGRNYEQYF
TGTGCCAGCAGCTTGGGAGGGAGAAACTACGAGCAGTACTTC
>TRBJ1-2|-|TRBV9|-
CASSVETTEGYGYTF
TGTGCCAGCAGCGTAGAAACCACAGAGGGCTATGGCTACACCTTC
>TRBJ2-1|-|TRBV10-3|TRBD2
CAISTGTSGRGEQFF
TGTGCCATCAGTACGGGGACTAGCGGGAGGGGTGAGCAGTTCTTC
>TRBJ2-7|-|TRBV19|-
CASSMRGSANEQYF
TGTGCCAGTAGTATGCGAGGGTCCGCGAATGAGCAGTACTTC
>TRBJ2-1|-|TRBV6-1|-
CASSDSGTSYNEQFF
TGTGCCAGCAGTGACTCGGGAACCTCCTACAATGAGCAGTTCTTC
>TRBJ2-3|-|TRBV19|TRBD2
CASRIRPSGVGLDTQYF
TGTGCCAGTAGAATCCGCCCTAGCGGCGTGGGACTCGATACGCAGTATTTT
>TRBJ1-1|-|TRBV7-2|-
CASSQQGRNTEAFF
TGTGCCAGCAGCCAACAGGGCCGGAACACTGAAGCTTTCTTT
>TRBJ1-1|-|TRBV7-6|-
CASSPGNLIAEAFF
TGTGCCAGCAGCCCGGGGAACCTGATCGCTGAAGCTTTCTTT
>TRBJ2-7|once|TRBV30|-
CAWSPYYGGRGGEQYF
TGTGCCTGGAGTCCATATTACGGGGGAAGGGGGGGCGAGCAGTACTTC
>TRBJ2-7|-|TRBV7-2|TRBD1
CASSSYLQGDEQYF
TGTGCCAGCAGCTCGTACCTACAGGGGGACGAGCAGTACTTC
>TRBJ1-2|-|TRBV11-2|-
CASSAWAAALRGYTF
TGTGCCAGCAGCGCTTGGGCAGCGGCCCTTCGTGGCTACACCTTC
>TRBJ2-7|-|TRBV28|-
CASSLGAQGGRPYEQYF
TGTGCCAGCAGTTTAGGCGCGCAGGGGGGCCGTCCCTACGAGCAGTACTTC
>TRBJ2-2|-|TRBV7-7|-
CASSLVGGYTGELFF
TGTGCCAGCAGCTTAGTGGGGGGATACACCGGGGAGCTGTTTTTT